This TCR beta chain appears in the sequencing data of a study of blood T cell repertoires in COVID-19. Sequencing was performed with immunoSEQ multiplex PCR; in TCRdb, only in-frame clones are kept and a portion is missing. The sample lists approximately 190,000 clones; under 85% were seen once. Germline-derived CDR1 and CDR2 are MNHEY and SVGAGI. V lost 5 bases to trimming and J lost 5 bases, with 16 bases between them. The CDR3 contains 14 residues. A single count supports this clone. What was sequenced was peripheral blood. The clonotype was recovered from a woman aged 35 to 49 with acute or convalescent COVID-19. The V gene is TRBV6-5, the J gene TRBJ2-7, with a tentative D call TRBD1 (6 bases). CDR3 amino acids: CASSPIQGSDEQYF. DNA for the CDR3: TGTGCCAGCAGTCCAATACAGGGTTCGGACGAGCAGTACTTC.